This T cell receptor (beta chain) was sequenced in a study of cytomegalovirus exposure and HLA in healthy donors (dated by TCRdb to 2016 to 2017). In terms of the full investigation: According to an earlier analysis of 587 of the donors, roughly 180 million T cells yielded 90 million to 130 million unique TCR beta sequences and about 280 Gb of sequence data. Roughly 300 gigabases of sequencing data and around 88 million unique TCR sequences made up an early release that covered some 640 HLA-typed donors. Of the roughly 420 genotyped donors, 70% to 90% were placed in the genetic ancestry cluster associated with self-reported Caucasian donors. The study aimed to test whether signatures of past pathogen exposure could be identified by cataloging public T cell receptors. The T cell repertoires of 550 to 850 subjects were profiled by immunosequencing and related to cytomegalovirus serostatus. Besides the first cohort of approximately 710 subjects, a separate validation cohort made up of roughly 130 different subjects was used. High-throughput TCR immunosequencing, statistical association of individual TCRs with disease status, and machine learning were combined to predict cytomegalovirus infection status. In a later analysis, previously published TCR beta repertoires from some 640 donors were re-analyzed and high-resolution HLA genotyping was added so that TCR occurrence patterns could be studied. The later analysis used no new phenotypic data to find candidate immune exposures, relying instead on TCR beta sequences and their occurrence across donors. An earlier analysis of several hundred of the donors applied high-throughput TCR beta sequencing to assess whether each TCR beta V gene segment acted as functional or pseudogenic. Alongside the repertoire data, information on donor age, sex, ethnicity and CMV serostatus was compiled. A later genetic analysis used genome-wide SNP genotypes for about 55% of the 666 donors, treating that subset as a discovery cohort. Every repertoire in the discovery cohort had been generated on one and the same sequencing platform. HLA typing included class I and class II loci at four-digit resolution. The number of donors typed differed by locus, with roughly 620-630 for A, B, C, DRB1 and DQB1, roughly 550 for DQA1, nearly 610 for DPA1, and around 430 for DPB1. Because of strong linkage in the cohort, roughly five DR-DQ haplotypes were treated as single units for association and clustering. Among roughly 400 genotyped donors of the cohort, an average of approximately 240,000 unique TCR beta nucleotide sequences was sequenced per donor, of which roughly 17% were non-productive. Overall study results and their limits: Because HLA typing was missing for some donors at each locus, association tests included only the typed subset. The presence/absence analyses assumed that sequencing depth was roughly uniform across donors, and that assumption may not be true. When HLA alleles, especially DR and DQ, strongly co-occurred, TCR associations were difficult to assign to individual alleles. Some IMGT-functional V segments, including TRBV6-2 and TRBV6-3, could not be told apart with the 87-base-pair reads, so those segments were excluded. The classifier was reported to diagnose cytomegalovirus status with high specificity and sensitivity in both the original cohort and the validation cohort. CMV serostatus was the only immune exposure information available for the cohort. In a later analysis, TCR association rates were found to vary across HLA loci, with the most associated TCRs seen for DRB1 alleles and the fewest for HLA-C alleles. In a later analysis, most CMV-associated TCR beta chains were found to appear HLA-restricted, with HLA associations seemingly driven largely by CMV exposure. Linkage disequilibrium might explain the correlated functional status among segregating V segments, but an unknown experimental factor could not be ruled out. In a later genetic analysis, fewer N-insertions in productive TCRs were reported among donors in an Asian-associated ancestry cluster than the roughly 700-donor mean. Only TCR beta chains were sequenced in this cohort, and the absence of alpha or paired-chain data limited detectable features. Specific HLA alleles were associated with 16,951 TCR beta sequences at a false discovery rate of 0.05 in a later analysis. A further reported finding was that TCR beta sequences accurately predicted the HLA-A and HLA-B alleles for most subjects in the first cohort. In vitro tests confirmed that a few of the cytomegalovirus-associated TCR beta chains recognize cytomegalovirus antigens. An association between a missense DCLRE1C variant and V-gene and J-gene trimming of TCR beta chains was found in a later genetic analysis and replicated in an independent cohort. The study listed 164 TCR beta chains as associated with cytomegalovirus. Most TCR sequences were seen in very few donors, while some public TCRs were found in many individuals. Broadly in line with IMGT annotations, most TCR beta V segments showed up in productive rearrangements about 87% or about 30% of the time in an earlier analysis of 587 of the donors. A group of highly shared sequence variants was considered likely to be a technical artifact of the sequencing pipeline. Because counts were too low, some 17 rarely observed V segments, including chromosome 9 orphons, were excluded from the earlier analysis of 587 of the donors. The authors suggested that the approach could potentially be extended to other disease states and immunological phenotypes. In a later analysis, HLA-associated TCR beta chains were found to be more clonally expanded and to have lower generation probabilities than equally common non-associated chains. Several of the top co-occurrence clusters appeared to be linked to parvovirus B19, influenza, CMV and Epstein-Barr virus, according to a later analysis.

V and J are trimmed by 3 bases and 2 bases, and the gene matches miss 7 bases of the junction. The CDR3 has 17 amino acids, counting the end cysteine and phenylalanine. The entry retains the CDR3 DNA only, 51 bases that are in frame from base 1. From the germline V gene (reference sequence), CDR1 is LNHDA and CDR2 is SQIVND. The cohort was made up of 500 to 850 healthy bone marrow donors. At the time of sampling, all cohort members were nominally healthy, though unrecorded immune exposures were likely present. The donor tested CMV seronegative, placing the donor among the 300 to 450 seronegative members of the cohort. A peripheral blood sample was provided by each donor, and peripheral blood mononuclear cells were used for TCR beta sequencing. The Qiagen DNeasy Blood Extraction Kit was used to extract genomic DNA from the blood cell samples. A word on this clone: It has no known antigen specificity. Nothing much larger sits one base from this clone, and base qualities are not available.

Receptor libraries were prepared by the immunoSEQ multiplex PCR assay. A mixture of 60 forward primers for TCR Vbeta segments and 13 reverse primers for TCR Jbeta segments was used in the multiplex PCR. The CDR3 region of rearranged TCR beta genes was amplified from genomic DNA by a multiplex PCR assay. The Illumina HiSeq System was used to sequence the amplified TCR beta libraries as 87-base-pair reads. Processing in the source paper ran as follows. Across the 500 to 850 repertoires, a later analysis counted tens of millions of unique TCR beta chains, roughly 11 million of which were shared by at least two donors. To remove PCR and sequencing errors, raw reads were error-corrected and collapsed into unique sequences using a nearest-neighbor algorithm that merged closely related sequences. V, D and J gene segments were assigned by aligning CDR3 sequences to IMGT reference sequences. For a sequence to be retained, at least a six-nucleotide match to both a V gene segment and a J gene segment was required. Rearrangements were classified as productive when the CDR3 lacked stop codons and remained in frame with V and J, and all other rearrangements were classified as non-productive. CDR3 was defined according to IMGT convention as the region running from the second conserved V-encoded cysteine to the conserved J-encoded phenylalanine. The earlier analysis of about 590 of the donors excluded sequences that lacked an unambiguous match to a single V gene segment. In an earlier analysis of approximately 500 of the donors, a V segment was called functional when productive rearrangements were above 56.7%, and segregating when the standard deviation between donors exceeded 5%. A statistical classification framework was built to diagnose cytomegalovirus status from the catalog of TCR beta chain sequences. In a later analysis, V and J genes were assigned by comparing TCR nucleotide sequences against IMGT/GENE-DB human TR gene sequences. A later analysis assigned CDR3 sequences and most-parsimonious VDJ recombination scenarios with the TCRdist pipeline. In a later analysis, each TCR beta chain was defined by its CDR3 amino acid sequence together with its V-gene family, and reads without a unique V-gene family were excluded. A later analysis removed 550 to 650 highly shared, low-generation-probability nucleotide sequences to deal with suspected cross-contamination and a sequencing artifact. In a later analysis, a clonal expansion index for each public chain was calculated from normalized within-repertoire ranks of inferred template counts. A later analysis computed generation probabilities with a VDJ recombination model fitted to out-of-frame rearrangements, and checked the results against IGoR. In a later analysis, TCR-TCR, TCR-HLA and TCR-CMV co-occurrence was scored with hypergeometric tests, and a repertoire-size bias correction was applied to TCR pairs. A later analysis estimated false discovery rates by permuting HLA or CMV assignments 20 times. In a later analysis, co-occurring TCRs were grouped with DBSCAN, and TCRdist sequence similarity was added when clustering was performed within HLA-allele-positive subsets. Co-occurrence clustering excluded repertoires with fewer than 30,000 or more than 120,000 public chains, plus five with anomalous nucleotide sharing. TCRdb stores this immuneACCESS table with in-frame sequences only. Part of the clones is absent; in the studies checked, under half of the shortfall reflects unresolved V genes, and no reason is known for the rest. From that table come the V and J calls and clone size; the DNA was used to work out D and trimming. This sample gives 150,000 to 200,000 clones in total; roughly 86% of them show up just once. 1.5% to 2% of the sample is held by the ten biggest clonotypes.

Sample: PBMCs. The receptor chain draws on TRBV19 and TRBJ2-4, and 10 junction bases match TRBD2. This receptor was identified in a woman aged 18-30 years in good health and CMV-seronegative. The DNA sequence is TGTGCCAGTAGTATGCTCCTAGCGGGAGTCTCCAAAAACATTCAGTACTTC. This gives the protein CASSMLLAGVSKNIQYF.